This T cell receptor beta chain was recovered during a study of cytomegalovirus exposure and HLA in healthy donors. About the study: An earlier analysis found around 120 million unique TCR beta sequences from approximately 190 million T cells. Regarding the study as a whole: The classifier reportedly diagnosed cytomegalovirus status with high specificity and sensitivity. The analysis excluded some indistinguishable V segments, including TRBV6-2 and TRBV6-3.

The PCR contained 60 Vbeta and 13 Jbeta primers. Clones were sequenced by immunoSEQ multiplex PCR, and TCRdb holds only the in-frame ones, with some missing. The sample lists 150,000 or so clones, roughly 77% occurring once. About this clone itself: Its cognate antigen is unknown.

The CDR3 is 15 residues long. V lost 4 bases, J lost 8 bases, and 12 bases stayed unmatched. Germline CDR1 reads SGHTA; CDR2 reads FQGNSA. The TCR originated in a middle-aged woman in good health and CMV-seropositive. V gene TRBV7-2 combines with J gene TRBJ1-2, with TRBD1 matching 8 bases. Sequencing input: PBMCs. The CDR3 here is CASSSDRAREYGYTF. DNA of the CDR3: TGTGCCAGCAGCTCGGACAGGGCCCGAGAATACGGCTACACCTTC. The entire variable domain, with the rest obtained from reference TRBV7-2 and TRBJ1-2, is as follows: GAGVSQSPSNKVTEKGKDVELRCDPISGHTALYWYRQSLGQGLEFLIYFQGNSAPDKSGLPSDRFSAERTGGSVSTLTIQRTQQEDSAVYLCASSSDRAREYGYTFGSGTRLTVV.